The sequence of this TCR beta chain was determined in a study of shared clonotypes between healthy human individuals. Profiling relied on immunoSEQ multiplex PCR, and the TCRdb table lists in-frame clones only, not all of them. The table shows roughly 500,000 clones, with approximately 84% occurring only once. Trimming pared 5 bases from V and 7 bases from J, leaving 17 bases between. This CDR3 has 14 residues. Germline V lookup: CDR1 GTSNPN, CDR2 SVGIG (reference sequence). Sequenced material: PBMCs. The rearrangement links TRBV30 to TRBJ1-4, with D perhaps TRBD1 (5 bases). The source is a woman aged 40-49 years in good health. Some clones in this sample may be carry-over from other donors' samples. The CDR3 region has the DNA TGTGCCTGGGGCTCCGGGACCTCGGGTGAAAAACTGTTTTTT. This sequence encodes CAWGSGTSGEKLFF.